A single sample gave rise to the 18 T cell receptor beta chains below, sequenced in a study of T cell responses to AZD1222 COVID-19 vaccine. Here immunoSEQ multiplex PCR was the method, and the copy in TCRdb shows in-frame clones only, minus some. Of some 150,000 clones listed, about 90% are singletons. This specimen was peripheral blood, taken 28 days after the second dose of the MenACWY control vaccine. These receptors were collected from an adult who received the MenACWY meningococcal vaccine as a control.

V and J are TRBV21-1 and TRBJ2-7. TRBV21-1 is flagged as a pseudogene. The CDR3 length is 15 residues. This CDR3 is CASSKMAGHLYEQYF. The CDR3 DNA follows: TGTGCCAGCAGCAAAATGGCGGGACACCTTTACGAGCAGTACTTC.

In this sample, this clone turned up a few times. The gene calls are TRBV20-1 and TRBJ1-1; no reliable D call. There are 10 residues in the CDR3. Germline V gene lookup returns CDR1 DFQATT and CDR2 SNEGSKA (reference sequence). V lost 2 bases and J lost 7, with 5 bases in between. CDR3 amino acids: CSARHLEAFF. In DNA form, the CDR3 reads TGCAGTGCTAGACATCTTGAAGCTTTCTTT.

This rearrangement joins TRBV28 to TRBJ2-5; 7 bases agree with TRBD1. CDR3 length equals 14 residues. Germline CDR1 MDHEN, CDR2 SYDVKM. After removal of 8 bases from V and 2 bases from J, the junction contained 8 bases not matched to a gene. Here the CDR3 DNA reads TGTGCCAGCCGCACACAGGGGCCTCAAGAGACCCAGTACTTC. Its translation is CASRTQGPQETQYF.

Only one count was recorded for this clone. The J gene is TRBJ2-3, the V gene TRBV28, with D hard to call. V was pared by 5 bases and J by 0 bases, with 9 bases between. Germline V gene sequence: CDR1 MDHEN, CDR2 SYDVKM. The CDR3 has 14 amino acids. The CDR3 DNA sequence: TGTGCCAGCAGTCTGGTAGCTAGCACAGATACGCAGTATTTT. It yields the protein CASSLVASTDTQYF.

As for this clone: One end of the junction is discordant with germline, which a read error may explain. The rearrangement uses TRBV2 and TRBJ1-5; D call uncertain. This CDR3 region has 15 residues. In germline, CDR1 is SNHLY, CDR2 FYNNEI. Written as DNA, the CDR3 is TGTGCCAGCACTGAAAGAGGGCGGGTTAATCAGCCCCAGCATTTT. Amino acids: CASTERGRVNQPQHF.

This sequence joins TRBV7-8 and TRBJ1-2; a possible D gene is TRBD1 (5 bases). CDR1 is SGHVS and CDR2 is FQNEAQ in the germline V gene. V lost 6 bases to trimming and J lost 1 base, with 12 bases between them. CDR3 length equals 14 residues. The CDR3: CASSRPGLNYGYTF. The CDR3 nucleotides are TGTGCCAGCAGTCGTCCGGGACTTAACTATGGCTACACCTTC. Based on the CDR3 plus reference TRBV7-8 and TRBJ1-2, the full variable domain is GAGVSQSPRYKVAKRGQDVALRCDPISGHVSLFWYQQALGQGPEFLTYFQNEAQLDKSGLPSDRFFAERPEGSVSTLKIQRTQQEDSAVYLCASSRPGLNYGYTFGSGTRLTVV.

V gene TRBV29-1 combines with J gene TRBJ2-7; D possibly corresponds to TRBD1 (6 bases). The CDR3 spans 14 residues. Trimming took off 3 bases at V and 5 bases at J, with 17 bases between the two ends. CDR1 is SQVTM and CDR2 is ANQGSEA in the germline V gene. The CDR3 region has the DNA TGCAGCGTTGAGGGGGCTACATCAGGCGACGAGCAGTACTTC. This translates into CSVEGATSGDEQYF.

The chain carries TRBV30 and TRBJ2-7; 9 positions agree with TRBD1. Germline lookup yields CDR1 GTSNPN and CDR2 SVGIG (reference sequence). This CDR3 contains 13 residues. The V gene end was trimmed by 4 bases and the J gene end by 6 bases; junction bases not matched to a gene: 7. The CDR3 sequence: CAWTGTGNPEQYF. As DNA, the CDR3 is TGTGCCTGGACCGGGACAGGGAATCCCGAGCAGTACTTC.

This chain joins TRBV30 and TRBJ1-5; unclear D gene. V was pared by 4 bases and J by 1 base, with 11 bases between. CDR1 is GTSNPN, CDR2 SVGIG, per germline (reference sequence). This CDR3 is 14 amino acids long. CDR3 in DNA: TGTGCCTGGAACACCTTGGGAAGCAATCAGCCCCAGCATTTT. As protein: CAWNTLGSNQPQHF.

The rearrangement links TRBV19 to TRBJ1-5; 9 bases map to TRBD1. The V gene's germline CDR1 is LNHDA and CDR2 SQIVND (reference sequence). This CDR3 contains 15 residues. V dropped 5 bases and J dropped 8; count of bases not matched to a gene: 10. The CDR3 DNA reads as TGTGCCAGTAGTCAACCGGGACAGGGAATCGAGCCCCAGCATTTT. Translating it yields CASSQPGQGIEPQHF.

V gene TRBV28 combines with J gene TRBJ1-2; 10 bases are shared with TRBD1. The CDR3 contains 14 residues. Unmatched junction bases numbered 4, after V lost 2 bases and J lost 7 bases. CDR1 MDHEN and CDR2 SYDVKM come from the germline V gene. The chain's CDR3 is CASSLDRGRTGYTF. CDR3 in DNA: TGTGCCAGCAGTTTAGACAGGGGGCGGACTGGCTACACCTTC.

CDR3 coding DNA: TGTGCCAGCAGTTTCGCCCTTTCCCCTCACGAGCAGTACTTC. The encoded protein is CASSFALSPHEQYF. The chain uses TRBV28 and TRBJ2-7, with D uncertain. With 3 bases removed from V and 5 bases from J, the gap between germline ends came to 14 bases. The CDR3 length is 14 residues. The germline V gene encodes CDR1 MDHEN and CDR2 SYDVKM.

J is TRBJ1-2 and V is TRBV7-9, with TRBD1 as a possible D gene (6 bases). The CDR3 runs 12 residues. From germline, CDR1 is SEHNR and CDR2 FQNEAQ (reference sequence). The CDR3 DNA follows: TGTGCGGGGGGGGGCGCTTTCTATGGCTACACCTTC. It codes for CAGGGAFYGYTF.

The rearrangement joins TRBV30 to TRBJ2-1; 7 bases fit TRBD1. Losses at the gene ends were 2 bases for V and 9 bases for J; bases not matched to a gene: 1. CDR1 is GTSNPN and CDR2 is SVGIG in the germline V gene (reference sequence). This CDR3 spans 11 amino acids. The CDR3 loop reads CAWSSGGEQFF. CDR3 in DNA: TGTGCCTGGAGTTCAGGGGGTGAGCAGTTCTTC.

The chain uses TRBV30 and TRBJ2-6; the D gene is possibly TRBD2 (6 bases). Trimming cost V 0 bases and J 2 bases, with 11 bases left between them. The CDR3 consists of 16 residues. From germline, CDR1 is GTSNPN and CDR2 SVGIG (reference sequence). This CDR3 is CAWSVLRGPGANVLTF. The DNA of the CDR3 is TGTGCCTGGAGTGTACTGCGGGGTCCTGGGGCCAACGTCCTGACTTTC.

V gene TRBV6-6 combines with J gene TRBJ2-3; TRBD2 aligns across 9 bases. The CDR3 spans 15 residues. V dropped 4 bases and J dropped 2; count of bases not matched to a gene: 4. The germline V gene encodes CDR1 MNHNY and CDR2 SVGAGI (reference sequence). CDR3 DNA sequence: TGTGCCAGCAGTTTTAGCGGGGGAATCACAGATACGCAGTATTTT. It specifies CASSFSGGITDTQYF.

This chain connects TRBV28 to TRBJ2-7; unclear D gene. The CDR3 runs 13 residues. Germline V CDR1 and CDR2: MDHEN, SYDVKM. V was pared by 6 bases and J by 2 bases, with 11 bases between. The CDR3 DNA sequence: TGTGCCAGCAGAGTCGGGCAGGCCTACGAGCAGTACTTC. It yields the protein CASRVGQAYEQYF.

This sequence joins TRBV12-3 or TRBV12-4 and TRBJ2-1; 7 bases map to TRBD2. V shed 6 bases, J shed 9 bases, and the junction held 5 bases outside the gene matches. The CDR3 is made up of 12 amino acids. The CDR3 DNA sequence: TGTGCCAGCAGAAAACGGGGGGTTGAGCAGTTCTTC. Protein sequence: CASRKRGVEQFF.